This T cell receptor beta chain derives from a study of patients and donors after allogeneic stem cell transplantation. The V gene's germline CDR1 is DFQATT and CDR2 SNEGSKA (reference sequence). V lost 2 bases and J lost 2, with 13 bases in between. The CDR3 covers 14 residues. TCRdb reanalysed the RT-PCR reads using MiXCR and keeps one entry per CDR3 protein. The data show some 880,000 distinct CDR3 sequences, more than 15% seen once. This clonotype was counted between two and nine times. The source material was blood, either unsorted or a sorted T cell fraction (not recorded which). The chain carries TRBV20-1 and TRBJ2-7; D remains ambiguous. This receptor was obtained from a human donor who was either an allogeneic HSCT recipient or a stem cell or donor lymphocyte infusion donor (not recorded which). It is not recorded whose cells these are; they may come from a transplant donor. This CDR3 is CSARKSGLTYEQYF. The CDR3 DNA sequence: TGCAGTGCTAGAAAGTCAGGCCTTACCTACGAGCAGTACTTC.